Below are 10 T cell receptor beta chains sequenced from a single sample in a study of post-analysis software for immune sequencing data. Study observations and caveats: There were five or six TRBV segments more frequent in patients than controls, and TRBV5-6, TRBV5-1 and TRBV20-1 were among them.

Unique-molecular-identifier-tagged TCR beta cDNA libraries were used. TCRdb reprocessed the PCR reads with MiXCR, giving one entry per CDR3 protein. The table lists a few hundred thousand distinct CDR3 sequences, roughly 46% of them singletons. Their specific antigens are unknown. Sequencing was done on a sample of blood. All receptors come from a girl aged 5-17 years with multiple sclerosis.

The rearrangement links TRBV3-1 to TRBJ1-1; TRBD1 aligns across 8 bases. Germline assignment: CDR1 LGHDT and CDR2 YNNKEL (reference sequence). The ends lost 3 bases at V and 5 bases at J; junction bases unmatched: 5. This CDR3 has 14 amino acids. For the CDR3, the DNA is TGTGCCAGCAGCCAGGACAGGGTGAGAACTGAAGCTTTCTTT. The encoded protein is CASSQDRVRTEAFF.

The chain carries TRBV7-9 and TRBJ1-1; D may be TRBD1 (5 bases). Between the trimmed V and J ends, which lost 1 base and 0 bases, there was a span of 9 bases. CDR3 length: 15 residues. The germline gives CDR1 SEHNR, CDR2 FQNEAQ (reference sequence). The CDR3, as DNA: TGTGCCAGCAGCTTAGGTCGGGACTTGAACACTGAAGCTTTCTTT. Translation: CASSLGRDLNTEAFF.

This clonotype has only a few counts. The CDR3 nucleotides are TGCAGTGCTAGGACAGGGACCTCCTACGAGCAGTACTTC. It translates to CSARTGTSYEQYF. This chain links TRBV20-1 with TRBJ2-7; TRBD1 agrees at 7 bases. The CDR3 sequence is 13 residues long. Per germline, CDR1 DFQATT and CDR2 SNEGSKA (reference sequence). The V and J ends lost 3 bases and 0 bases, in that order; junction bases with no gene match: 2.

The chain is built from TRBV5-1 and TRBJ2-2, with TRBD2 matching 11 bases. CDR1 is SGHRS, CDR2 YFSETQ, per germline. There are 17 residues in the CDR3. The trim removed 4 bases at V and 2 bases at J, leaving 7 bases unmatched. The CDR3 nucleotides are TGCGCCAGCAGCCCCGTGACTAGCGGGACTAACACCGGGGAGCTGTTTTTT. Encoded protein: CASSPVTSGTNTGELFF.

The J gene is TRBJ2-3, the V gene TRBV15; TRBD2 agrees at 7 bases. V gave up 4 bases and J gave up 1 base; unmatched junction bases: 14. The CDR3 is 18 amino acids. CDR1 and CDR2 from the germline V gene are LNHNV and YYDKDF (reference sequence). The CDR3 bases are TGTGCCACCAGCACCCAGAGCGCTAGCGGCCCCGGCACAGATACGCAGTATTTT. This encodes CATSTQSASGPGTDTQYF.

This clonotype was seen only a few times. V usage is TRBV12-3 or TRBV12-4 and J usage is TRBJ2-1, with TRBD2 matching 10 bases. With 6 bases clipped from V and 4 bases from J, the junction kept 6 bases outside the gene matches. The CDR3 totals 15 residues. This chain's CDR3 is CASSLTSGFYNEQFF. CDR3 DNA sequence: TGTGCCAGCAGCTTGACTAGCGGGTTTTACAATGAGCAGTTCTTC.

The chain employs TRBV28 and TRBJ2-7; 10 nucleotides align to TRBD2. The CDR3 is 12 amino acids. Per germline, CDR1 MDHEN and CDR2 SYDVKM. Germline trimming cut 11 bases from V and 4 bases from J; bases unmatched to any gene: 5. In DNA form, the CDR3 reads TGTGCCGTGCTAGCGGGAGATTACGAGCAGTACTTC. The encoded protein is CAVLAGDYEQYF.

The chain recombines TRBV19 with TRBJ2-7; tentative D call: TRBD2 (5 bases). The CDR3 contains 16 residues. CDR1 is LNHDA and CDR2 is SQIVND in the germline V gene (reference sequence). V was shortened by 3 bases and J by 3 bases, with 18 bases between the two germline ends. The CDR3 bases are TGTGCCAGTAGTATTTTTGGTTCGGACTCCTACTACGAGCAGTACTTC. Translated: CASSIFGSDSYYEQYF.

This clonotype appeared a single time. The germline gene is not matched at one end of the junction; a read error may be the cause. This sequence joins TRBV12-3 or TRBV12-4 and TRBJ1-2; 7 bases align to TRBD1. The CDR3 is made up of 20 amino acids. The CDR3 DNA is TGTGCCAGCAGCTCCGGAGGGAGCCCGGGACAGCCCCCGAAGAACTATGGCTGCACCTTC. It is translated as CASSSGGSPGQPPKNYGCTF.

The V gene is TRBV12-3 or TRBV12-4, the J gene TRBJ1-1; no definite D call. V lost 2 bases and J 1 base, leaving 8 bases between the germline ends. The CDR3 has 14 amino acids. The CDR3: CASSLYRENTEAFF. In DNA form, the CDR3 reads TGTGCCAGCAGTTTATACCGGGAGAACACTGAAGCTTTCTTT.